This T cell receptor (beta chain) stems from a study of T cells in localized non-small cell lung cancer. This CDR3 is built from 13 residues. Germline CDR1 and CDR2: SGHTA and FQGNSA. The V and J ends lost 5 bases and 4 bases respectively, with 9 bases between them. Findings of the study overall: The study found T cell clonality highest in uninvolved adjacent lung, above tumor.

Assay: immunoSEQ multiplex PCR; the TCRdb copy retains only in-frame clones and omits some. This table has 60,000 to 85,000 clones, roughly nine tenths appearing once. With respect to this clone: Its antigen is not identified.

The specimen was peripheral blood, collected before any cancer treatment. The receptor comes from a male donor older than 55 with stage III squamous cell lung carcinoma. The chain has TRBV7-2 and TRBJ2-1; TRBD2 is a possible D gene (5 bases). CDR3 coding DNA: TGTGCCAGCAGCCGGGAAATGTACAATGAGCAGTTCTTC. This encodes CASSREMYNEQFF.